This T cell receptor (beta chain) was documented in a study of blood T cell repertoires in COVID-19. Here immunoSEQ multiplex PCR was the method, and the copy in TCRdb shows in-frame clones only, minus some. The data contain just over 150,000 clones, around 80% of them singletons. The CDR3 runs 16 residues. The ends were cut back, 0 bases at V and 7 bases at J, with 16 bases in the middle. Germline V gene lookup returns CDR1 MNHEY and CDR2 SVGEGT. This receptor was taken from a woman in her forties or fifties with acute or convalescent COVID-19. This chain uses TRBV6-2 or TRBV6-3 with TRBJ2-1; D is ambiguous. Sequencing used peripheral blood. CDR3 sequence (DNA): TGTGCCAGCAGTTACTCTCGCGGTCTCTTACGTAATGAGCAGTTCTTC. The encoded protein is CASSYSRGLLRNEQFF.